These T cell receptor beta chains were read from a single sample in a study of T cell repertoires in cytomegalovirus infection. These TCRs are of unknown antigen specificity. TCRdb re-called the reads with MiXCR, one entry per CDR3 protein. The sample lists over 100,000 distinct CDR3 sequences; 10% were seen once. What was sequenced was PBMCs, sequenced either directly or after in vitro stimulation (not recorded which). Receptors originate from a human donor in good health (CMV status not recorded). Some clones in this sample may be carry-over from other donors' samples. Each CDR3 is given with its conserved first and last residue. A D gene is named only where the DNA matches it firmly. Only part of the rows carry a size: once, few, many, or a class if the clone is expanded.

TRBV5-4	TRBD2	.	TRBJ2-7	CASSKKAGESPEQYF	TGTGCCAGCAGCAAAAAAGCGGGAGAGTCGCCCGAGCAGTACTTC
TRBV7-8	TRBD2	many	TRBJ2-1	CASSLGTSPPSDEQFF	TGTGCCAGCAGCTTAGGGACTAGCCCGCCTTCGGATGAGCAGTTCTTC
TRBV7-2	TRBD2	many	TRBJ2-3	CASSSGGGSWDTQYF	TGTGCCAGCAGCTCAGGAGGCGGGAGTTGGGATACGCAGTATTTT
TRBV7-9	TRBD2	.	TRBJ2-2	CDSSLASGSPGELFF	TGTGACAGCAGCTTAGCTAGCGGGAGCCCCGGGGAGCTGTTTTTT
TRBV6-5	.	.	TRBJ1-6	CASSRIKATTGSSYNSPLHF	TGTGCCAGCAGCCGTATCAAGGCTACGACAGGAAGCTCCTATAATTCACCCCTCCACTTT
TRBV9	.	few	TRBJ2-5	CASSVAVGFETQYF	TGTGCCAGCAGCGTAGCGGTGGGTTTCGAGACCCAGTACTTC
TRBV12-3/TRBV12-4	.	many	TRBJ2-2	CASSRITGSGELFF	TGTGCCAGCAGTAGAATAACAGGGTCCGGGGAGCTGTTTTTT
TRBV28	.	.	TRBJ2-1	CASSRTLVGNEQFF	TGTGCCAGCAGCCGGACTCTAGTTGGGAATGAGCAGTTCTTC
TRBV6-5	.	once	TRBJ2-3	CASSYSELVPADTQYF	TGTGCCAGCAGTTACTCGGAACTAGTTCCAGCAGATACGCAGTATTTT
TRBV7-2	.	many	TRBJ2-6	CASSSGTSPVLTF	TGTGCCAGCAGCTCGGGGACATCCCCCGTCCTGACTTTC
TRBV7-2	.	many	TRBJ2-2	CASSSFGTNTGELFF	TGTGCCAGCAGCTCCTTCGGTACGAACACCGGGGAGCTGTTTTTT
TRBV5-6	.	many	TRBJ1-2	CASSLWVRDGNYGYTF	TGTGCCAGCAGCTTGTGGGTCAGGGACGGAAACTATGGCTACACCTTC
TRBV11-3	.	.	TRBJ1-1	CASSLRVGVGFWDTEAFF	TGTGCCAGCAGCTTACGAGTTGGGGTTGGGTTTTGGGACACTGAAGCTTTCTTT
TRBV25-1	TRBD1	.	TRBJ1-1	CASSEWGDRGNTEAFF	TGTGCCAGCAGTGAATGGGGGGACAGGGGGAACACTGAAGCTTTCTTT
TRBV10-3	.	few	TRBJ1-5	CAISGGTELNQPQHF	TGTGCCATCAGCGGAGGGACCGAACTTAATCAGCCCCAGCATTTT
TRBV4-1	.	few	TRBJ1-4	CASTNIVRNEKLFF	TGCGCCAGCACGAACATAGTCCGGAATGAAAAACTGTTTTTT
TRBV6-5	.	many	TRBJ2-2	CASSPLANTGELFF	TGTGCCAGCAGCCCTCTAGCGAACACCGGGGAGCTGTTTTTT
TRBV19	.	.	TRBJ2-1	CASSAGTFNEQFF	TGTGCCAGTAGTGCCGGGACATTCAATGAGCAGTTCTTC
TRBV28	.	.	TRBJ1-1	CASRQRGRTEAFF	TGTGCCAGCAGACAGCGGGGAAGGACTGAAGCTTTCTTT
TRBV7-2	.	many	TRBJ2-1	CASSFGQLKNEQFF	TGTGCCAGCAGCTTTGGACAGCTAAAGAATGAGCAGTTCTTC
TRBV15	TRBD2	few	TRBJ2-1	CATRGGREGEQFF	TGTGCCACCAGGGGCGGGAGAGAGGGTGAGCAGTTCTTC
TRBV6-2/TRBV6-3	.	many	TRBJ2-7	CASSYAGYSYEQYF	TGTGCCAGCAGTTACGCGGGATACTCCTACGAGCAGTACTTC
TRBV7-9	.	many	TRBJ1-6	CASSSPRDTFSYNSPLHF	TGTGCCAGCAGCTCCCCAAGGGACACCTTCTCCTATAATTCACCCCTCCACTTT
TRBV7-2	TRBD1	few	TRBJ1-6	CASTPPGTGNSPLHF	TGTGCCAGCACACCCCCTGGGACAGGCAATTCACCCCTCCACTTT
TRBV7-2	TRBD1	once	TRBJ1-6	CASSRGQGSPLHF	TGTGCCAGCAGCCGAGGACAGGGCTCACCCCTCCACTTT
TRBV5-6	.	.	TRBJ1-1	CASSLGTVMNTEAFF	TGTGCCAGCAGCTTGGGGACAGTCATGAACACTGAAGCTTTCTTT
TRBV5-6	.	many	TRBJ2-2	CASSFLQENTGELFF	TGTGCCAGCAGCTTTTTGCAGGAGAACACCGGGGAGCTGTTTTTT
TRBV4-2	.	.	TRBJ2-1	CASSQEAGSDPQGYNEQFF	TGTGCCAGCAGCCAAGAAGCGGGCAGCGACCCCCAAGGCTACAATGAGCAGTTCTTC
TRBV6-2/TRBV6-3	TRBD1	.	TRBJ2-2	CASSEGTGYTGELFF	TGTGCCAGCAGCGAGGGGACAGGGTACACCGGGGAGCTGTTTTTT
TRBV5-4	.	.	TRBJ2-2	CASSLPGQEGTGELFF	TGTGCCAGCAGCTTGCCAGGACAGGAGGGCACCGGGGAGCTGTTTTTT